This is a list of T cell receptor beta chains from one sample in a study of molecular identifiers for immune sequencing clone quantification. MiXCR, applied by TCRdb to the PCR reads, yields one record per CDR3 protein. The sample lists about 19,000 distinct CDR3 sequences; about 21% were seen once. The source material was naive CD8+ T cells from blood, with Jurkat cell RNA spiked in. These receptor sequences come from a human donor in good health. Some libraries in this study had Jurkat cell RNA spiked in. Both conserved end residues are trimmed from each CDR3. Fields, in order: V gene, J gene, CDR3 protein.

v_call: TRBV7-9
j_call: TRBJ2-1
cdr3_aa: ASSLTGESYNEQF

v_call: TRBV6-2/TRBV6-3
j_call: TRBJ2-1
cdr3_aa: ASERGGFEQF

v_call: TRBV28
j_call: TRBJ2-7
cdr3_aa: ARSLLQDRHYEQY

v_call: TRBV7-9
j_call: TRBJ2-1
cdr3_aa: ASSPKGIWF

v_call: TRBV28
j_call: TRBJ2-3
cdr3_aa: ASSLRTDTQY

v_call: TRBV18
j_call: TRBJ2-7
cdr3_aa: ASSLTGRAAYEQY

v_call: TRBV12-3/TRBV12-4
j_call: TRBJ2-2
cdr3_aa: ASMGEREHGELF

v_call: TRBV4-1
j_call: TRBJ2-1
cdr3_aa: ASSQERRGAGASSYNEQF

v_call: TRBV7-8
j_call: TRBJ2-7
cdr3_aa: ASSPFSVYEQC

v_call: TRBV7-8
j_call: TRBJ1-5
cdr3_aa: ASSLAVGTNLNQPQH

v_call: TRBV27
j_call: TRBJ2-7
cdr3_aa: ANARGRPEQY

v_call: TRBV20-1
j_call: TRBJ2-2
cdr3_aa: SARELNTGELF

v_call: TRBV19
j_call: TRBJ2-2
cdr3_aa: ASSMEDTGELF

v_call: TRBV29-1
j_call: TRBJ2-7
cdr3_aa: SVLAYGHYEQY

v_call: TRBV7-6
j_call: TRBJ2-7
cdr3_aa: ASSATRGYGSYEQY

v_call: TRBV6-2/TRBV6-3
j_call: TRBJ2-2
cdr3_aa: ASSRQGRTGELF

v_call: TRBV12-3/TRBV12-4
j_call: TRBJ1-2
cdr3_aa: ASSLGDRGGYT

v_call: TRBV7-8
j_call: TRBJ2-3
cdr3_aa: ASSSRADTQY

v_call: TRBV5-6
j_call: TRBJ2-7
cdr3_aa: ASSTSGAPYEQY

v_call: TRBV9
j_call: TRBJ2-5
cdr3_aa: ASSEIGGRETQY

v_call: TRBV9
j_call: TRBJ2-7
cdr3_aa: ASSVGDSSNEQY

v_call: TRBV7-2
j_call: TRBJ2-7
cdr3_aa: ASSFGGAIYEQY

v_call: TRBV28
j_call: TRBJ1-1
cdr3_aa: ASSFVRTGVPGAF

v_call: TRBV7-3
j_call: TRBJ2-3
cdr3_aa: ASSGGLPADTQY

v_call: TRBV10-1
j_call: TRBJ2-3
cdr3_aa: ASSVAGVADTQY

v_call: TRBV7-8
j_call: TRBJ2-3
cdr3_aa: ASNLFSGVTDTQY

v_call: TRBV20-1
j_call: TRBJ2-7
cdr3_aa: SAIGTDEQY

v_call: TRBV29-1
j_call: TRBJ2-3
cdr3_aa: SVVGEGSADTQY

v_call: TRBV6-2/TRBV6-3
j_call: TRBJ2-7
cdr3_aa: ASSYTGTGGEQY

v_call: TRBV29-1
j_call: TRBJ1-5
cdr3_aa: SVGSGFEPQH

v_call: TRBV29-1
j_call: TRBJ2-2
cdr3_aa: SVETRVAGELF

v_call: TRBV7-2
j_call: TRBJ2-5
cdr3_aa: ASSFRDSFQETQY

v_call: TRBV27
j_call: TRBJ1-6
cdr3_aa: ASSLATATPLH

v_call: TRBV29-1
j_call: TRBJ2-3
cdr3_aa: SVDISEDTQY

v_call: TRBV28
j_call: TRBJ2-7
cdr3_aa: ASSPQWGRDSYEQY

v_call: TRBV13
j_call: TRBJ2-5
cdr3_aa: ASSLGDRVETQY

v_call: TRBV15
j_call: TRBJ2-3
cdr3_aa: ATSRGQGMGTDTQY

v_call: TRBV4-1
j_call: TRBJ1-6
cdr3_aa: ASSPGQSYNSPLH

v_call: TRBV6-5
j_call: TRBJ2-7
cdr3_aa: ASRGLAGGPYYEQY

v_call: TRBV6-2/TRBV6-3
j_call: TRBJ2-7
cdr3_aa: ASTDTFYEQY

v_call: TRBV11-2
j_call: TRBJ2-1
cdr3_aa: ASSPRQVYNEQF

v_call: TRBV28
j_call: TRBJ2-1
cdr3_aa: ASSLPKETGTAYNEQF

v_call: TRBV28
j_call: TRBJ1-6
cdr3_aa: ASSLSGGFISPLH

v_call: TRBV2
j_call: TRBJ2-2
cdr3_aa: ASSAGQKIAGELF

v_call: TRBV7-6
j_call: TRBJ2-7
cdr3_aa: ASSSGQGTSYEQY

v_call: TRBV6-6
j_call: TRBJ1-4
cdr3_aa: ASSYDRGREV

v_call: TRBV4-3
j_call: TRBJ2-7
cdr3_aa: ASSQQEGGDRRTLYEQY

v_call: TRBV28
j_call: TRBJ2-1
cdr3_aa: ASRWRSSYNEQF

v_call: TRBV28
j_call: TRBJ2-7
cdr3_aa: ASSPRDQHTAYEQY